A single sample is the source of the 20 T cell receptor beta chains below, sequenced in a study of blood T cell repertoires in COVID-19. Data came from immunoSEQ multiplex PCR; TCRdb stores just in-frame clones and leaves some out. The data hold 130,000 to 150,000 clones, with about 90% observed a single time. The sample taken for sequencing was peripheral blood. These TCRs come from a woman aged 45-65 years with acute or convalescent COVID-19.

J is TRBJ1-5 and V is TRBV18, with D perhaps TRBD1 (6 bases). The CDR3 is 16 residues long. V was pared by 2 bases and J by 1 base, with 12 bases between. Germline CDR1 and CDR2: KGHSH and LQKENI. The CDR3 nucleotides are TGTGCCAGCTCACCAGGGGGGGCTGAGAGCAATCAGCCCCAGCATTTT. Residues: CASSPGGAESNQPQHF.

The chain's CDR3 is CATSRGRDRDGYTF. Written as DNA, the CDR3 is TGTGCCACCAGCAGAGGCCGGGACAGGGATGGCTACACCTTC. V gene TRBV15 combines with J gene TRBJ1-2, with 9 bases that match TRBD1. CDR3 size: 14 residues. Germline CDR1 LNHNV, CDR2 YYDKDF (reference sequence). V trimming: 1 base; J trimming: 6 bases; junction bases outside the gene matches: 3.

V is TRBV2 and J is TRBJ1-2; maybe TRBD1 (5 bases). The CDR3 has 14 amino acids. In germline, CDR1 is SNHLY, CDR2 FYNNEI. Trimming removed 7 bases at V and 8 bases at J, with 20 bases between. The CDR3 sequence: CASTELSTGEGYTF. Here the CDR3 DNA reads TGTGCCAGCACCGAACTCTCCACAGGCGAAGGCTACACCTTC.

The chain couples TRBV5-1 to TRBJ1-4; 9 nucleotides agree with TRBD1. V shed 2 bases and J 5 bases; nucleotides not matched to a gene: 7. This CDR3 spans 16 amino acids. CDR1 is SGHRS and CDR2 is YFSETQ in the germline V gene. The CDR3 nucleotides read TGCGCCAGCAGCTTTTACTTACAGGGGGCAAATGAAAAACTGTTTTTT. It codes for CASSFYLQGANEKLFF. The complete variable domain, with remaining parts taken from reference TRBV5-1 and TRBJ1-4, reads KAGVTQTPRYLIKTRGQQVTLSCSPISGHRSVSWYQQTPGQGLQFLFEYFSETQRNKGNFPGRFSGRQFSNSRSEMNVSTLELGDSALYLCASSFYLQGANEKLFFGSGTQLSVL.

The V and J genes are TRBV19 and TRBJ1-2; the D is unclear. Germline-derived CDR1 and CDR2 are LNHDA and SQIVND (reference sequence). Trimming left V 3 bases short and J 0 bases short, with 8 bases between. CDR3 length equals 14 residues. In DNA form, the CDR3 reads TGTGCCAGTAGTATTCTAGGCTCTAACTATGGCTACACCTTC. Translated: CASSILGSNYGYTF.

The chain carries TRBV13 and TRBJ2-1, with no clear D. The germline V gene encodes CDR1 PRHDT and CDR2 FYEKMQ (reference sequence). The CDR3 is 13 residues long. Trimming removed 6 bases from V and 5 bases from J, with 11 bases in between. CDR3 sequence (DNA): TGTGCCAGCAGTTCTCGCAGTCACAATGAGCAGTTCTTC. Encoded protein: CASSSRSHNEQFF. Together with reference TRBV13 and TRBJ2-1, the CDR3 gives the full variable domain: AAGVIQSPRHLIKEKRETATLKCYPIPRHDTVYWYQQGPGQDPQFLISFYEKMQSDKGSIPDRFSAQQFSDYHSELNMSSLELGDSALYFCASSSRSHNEQFFGPGTRLTVL.

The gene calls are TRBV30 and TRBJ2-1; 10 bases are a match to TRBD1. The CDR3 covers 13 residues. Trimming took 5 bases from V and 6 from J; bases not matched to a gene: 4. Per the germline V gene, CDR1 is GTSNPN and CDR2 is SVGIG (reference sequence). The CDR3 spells CAWGTGVGNEQFF. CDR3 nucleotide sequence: TGTGCCTGGGGGACAGGGGTTGGCAATGAGCAGTTCTTC.

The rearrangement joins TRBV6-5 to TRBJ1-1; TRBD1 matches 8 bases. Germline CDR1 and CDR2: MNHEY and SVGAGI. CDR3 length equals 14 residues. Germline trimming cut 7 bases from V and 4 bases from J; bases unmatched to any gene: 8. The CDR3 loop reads CASIEDTGGTEAFF. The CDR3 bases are TGTGCCAGCATCGAGGACACAGGGGGCACTGAAGCTTTCTTT.

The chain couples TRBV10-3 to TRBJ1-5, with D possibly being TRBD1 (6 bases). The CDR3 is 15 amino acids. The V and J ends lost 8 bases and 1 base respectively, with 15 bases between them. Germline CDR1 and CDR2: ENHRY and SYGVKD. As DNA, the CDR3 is TGTGCCATCGCACCCGGGACACCAAGCAATCAGCCCCAGCATTTT. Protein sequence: CAIAPGTPSNQPQHF.

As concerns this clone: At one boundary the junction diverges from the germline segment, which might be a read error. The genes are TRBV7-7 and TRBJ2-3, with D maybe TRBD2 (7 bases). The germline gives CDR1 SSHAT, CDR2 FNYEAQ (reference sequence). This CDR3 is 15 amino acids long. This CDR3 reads CASSLGGGGADTQYF. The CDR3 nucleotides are TGTGCTAGCAGCTTAGGAGGGGGAGGGGCAGATACGCAGTATTTT.

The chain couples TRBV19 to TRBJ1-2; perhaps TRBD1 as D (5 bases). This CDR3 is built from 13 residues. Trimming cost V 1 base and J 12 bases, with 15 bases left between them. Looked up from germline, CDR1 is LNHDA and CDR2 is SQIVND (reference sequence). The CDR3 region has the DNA TGTGCCAGTAGTATAGTCCCCTCAGGGAACCACACCTTC. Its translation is CASSIVPSGNHTF. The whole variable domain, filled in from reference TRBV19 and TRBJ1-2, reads DGGITQSPKYLFRKEGQNVTLSCEQNLNHDAMYWYRQDPGQGLRLIYYSQIVNDFQKGDIAEGYSVSREKKESFPLTVTSAQKNPTAFYLCASSIVPSGNHTFGSGTRLTVV.

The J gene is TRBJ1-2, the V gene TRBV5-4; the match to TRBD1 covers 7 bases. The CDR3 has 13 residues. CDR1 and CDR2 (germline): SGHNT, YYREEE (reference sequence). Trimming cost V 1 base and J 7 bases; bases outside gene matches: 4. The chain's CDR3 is CASSLQGGSGYTF. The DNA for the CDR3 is TGTGCCAGCAGCTTGCAAGGGGGCAGTGGCTACACCTTC.

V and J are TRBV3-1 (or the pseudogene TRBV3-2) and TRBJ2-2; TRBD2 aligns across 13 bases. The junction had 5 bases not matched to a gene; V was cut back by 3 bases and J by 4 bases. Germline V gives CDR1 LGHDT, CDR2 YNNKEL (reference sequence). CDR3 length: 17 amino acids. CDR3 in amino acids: CASSQGLAGQGTGELFF. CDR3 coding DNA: TGTGCCAGCAGCCAGGGACTAGCGGGGCAGGGCACCGGGGAGCTGTTTTTT.

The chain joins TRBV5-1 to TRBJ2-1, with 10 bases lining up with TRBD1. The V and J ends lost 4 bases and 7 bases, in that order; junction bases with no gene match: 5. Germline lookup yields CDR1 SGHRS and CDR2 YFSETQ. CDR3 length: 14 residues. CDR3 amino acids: CASSVGQGGNEQFF. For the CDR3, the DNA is TGCGCCAGCAGCGTCGGACAGGGGGGAAATGAGCAGTTCTTC.

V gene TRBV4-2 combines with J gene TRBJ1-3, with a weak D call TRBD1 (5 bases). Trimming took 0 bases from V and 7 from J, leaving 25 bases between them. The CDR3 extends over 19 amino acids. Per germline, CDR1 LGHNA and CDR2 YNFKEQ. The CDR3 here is CASSQESGLRVSGGNTIYF. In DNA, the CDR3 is TGTGCCAGCAGCCAAGAAAGTGGCCTCAGGGTATCTGGAGGGAACACCATATATTTT.

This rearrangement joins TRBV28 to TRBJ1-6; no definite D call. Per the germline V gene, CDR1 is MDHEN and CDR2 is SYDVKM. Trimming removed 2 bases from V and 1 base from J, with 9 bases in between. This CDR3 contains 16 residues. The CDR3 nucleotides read TGTGCCAGCAGTTTACGCCGCGGGTCCTATAATTCACCCCTCCACTTT. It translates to CASSLRRGSYNSPLHF.

The CDR3 bases are TGTGCCAGCAGCTTGCGTGGGACAGGGGTGGAGACCCAGTACTTC. It codes for CASSLRGTGVETQYF. V is TRBV5-4 and J is TRBJ2-5; the match to TRBD1 covers 10 bases. J lost 5 bases, V lost 1 base, and 5 bases had no gene match. CDR3 length: 15 residues. Germline assignment: CDR1 SGHNT and CDR2 YYREEE (reference sequence).

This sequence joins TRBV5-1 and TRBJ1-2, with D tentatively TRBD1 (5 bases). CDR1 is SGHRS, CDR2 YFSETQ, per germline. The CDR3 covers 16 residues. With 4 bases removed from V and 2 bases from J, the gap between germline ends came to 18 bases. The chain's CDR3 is CASSLIPGGINYGYTF. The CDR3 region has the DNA TGCGCCAGCAGCCTTATTCCGGGGGGGATAAACTATGGCTACACCTTC.

The CDR3 loop is CASSWGQGDYGYTF. DNA for the CDR3: TGTGCCAGCAGCTGGGGACAGGGGGACTATGGCTACACCTTC. The V call is TRBV2, the J call TRBJ1-2, with TRBD1 identical over 11 bases. Trimming removed 6 bases from V and 3 bases from J; junction bases left unmatched: 3. The CDR3 is 14 residues long. Germline loops: CDR1 SNHLY, CDR2 FYNNEI.

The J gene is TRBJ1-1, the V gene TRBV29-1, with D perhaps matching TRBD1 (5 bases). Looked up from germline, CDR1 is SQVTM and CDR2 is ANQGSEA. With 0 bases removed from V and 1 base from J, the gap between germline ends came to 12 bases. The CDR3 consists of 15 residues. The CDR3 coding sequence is TGCAGCGTTGAAGATCCGTTGGGGCGGAACACTGAAGCTTTCTTT. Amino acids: CSVEDPLGRNTEAFF.